Sequencing of this T cell receptor (beta chain) was carried out in a study of human T cells and chemical hapten exposure. As for the study in general: Patients, a majority of them female, were diagnosed with alopecia areata, totalis or universalis.

Time point in this sample: pre-sensitization, week 0. Treatment given: therapeutic diphenylcyclopropenone sensitization with weekly scalp DPC. A single record per CDR3 protein comes from TCRdb applying MiXCR to the RACE reads. The sample includes 380,000 or so distinct CDR3 sequences, around 5.5% of them seen just once. V dropped 4 bases and J dropped 3; count of bases not matched to a gene: 3. CDR1 is SGHRS, CDR2 YFSETQ, per germline. There are 15 residues in the CDR3. This clonotype showed up many times. The J gene is TRBJ2-5, the V gene TRBV5-1; the match to TRBD2 covers 13 bases. The origin of this receptor is a woman between 18 and 30 years old with alopecia areata. Some clones in this sample may be carry-over from other donors' samples. This specimen was whole blood, taken in connection with sensitization to the hapten diphenylcyclopropenone (DPC). CDR3 sequence: CASSAGTSGKETQYF. The CDR3 bases are TGCGCCAGCAGCGCGGGGACTAGCGGGAAAGAGACCCAGTACTTC.